These 3 T cell receptor beta chains originate from one sample sequenced in a study of T cells in Graves' hyperthyroidism and ophthalmopathy. Amplified TCR beta CDR3 regions came from RNA transcripts. Initially, a first-round RT-PCR of the TCR CDR3 employed the HTBI primer set. TCRdb analysed the multiplex PCR reads with MiXCR anew, one entry per CDR3 protein. The repertoire holds approximately 610,000 distinct CDR3 sequences, with over 15% as singletons. The material sequenced was blood. The receptors shown here come from a young woman with Graves' hyperthyroidism.

The V and J genes are TRBV5-1 and TRBJ1-2; TRBD1 matches at 7 bases. Germline loops: CDR1 SGHRS, CDR2 YFSETQ. Unmatched junction bases numbered 10, after V lost 4 bases and J lost 4 bases. The length of the CDR3 is 15 residues. CDR3 sequence reads: CASSLNPGTVYGYTF. CDR3 in DNA: TGCGCCAGCAGCCTAAATCCCGGGACAGTCTATGGCTACACCTTC.

This clonotype was observed a handful of times. This chain joins TRBV7-2 and TRBJ1-1; unclear D gene. Germline lookup yields CDR1 SGHTA and CDR2 FQGNSA. This CDR3 has 15 amino acids. V lost 2 bases, J lost 1 base, and 11 bases lay in between. The CDR3 sequence: CASSLPTVRNTEAFF. The CDR3 DNA sequence: TGTGCCAGCAGCTTACCGACGGTCCGGAACACTGAAGCTTTCTTT.

This clonotype showed up just a few times. The rearrangement links TRBV5-4 to TRBJ2-1, with 12 bases lining up with TRBD2. V dropped 4 bases and J dropped 2; count of bases not matched to a gene: 4. The CDR3 has 16 amino acids. The germline V gene has CDR1 SGHNT and CDR2 YYREEE (reference sequence). The CDR3 spells CASSGRLAGAYNEQFF. The CDR3 DNA reads TGTGCCAGCAGCGGACGACTAGCGGGGGCCTACAATGAGCAGTTCTTC.